This note documents a single T cell receptor beta chain sequence. As yet, its antigen is unknown. Method: immunoSEQ multiplex PCR; TCRdb's copy keeps in-frame clones and lacks some. Of nearly 85,000 clones listed, roughly 83% were seen once; the top ten hold 0.75% to 0.85%. The data belong to a study of OX40 agonist ivuxolimab in advanced cancers. Turning to the study itself: Ivuxolimab was administered intravenously to patients at 0.01 to 10 mg/kg every 2 weeks. Participants averaged approximately 65 years of age (range about 23 to 90) and were roughly 80% male. Points from the study as a whole: More expanded clones were seen, on average, in CD8+ T cells than in CD4+.

Germline V gene sequence: CDR1 ENHRY, CDR2 SYGVKD. V dropped 7 bases and J dropped 10 bases, with 14 bases sitting between them. The CDR3 is 13 residues long. Source: CD4+ or CD8+ T cells sorted from blood, taken in a trial of the OX40 agonist ivuxolimab. The clonotype was recovered from an adult with an advanced solid tumor such as melanoma, head and neck, liver or kidney cancer. This sequence joins TRBV10-3 and TRBJ1-6; TRBD1 is a possible D gene (6 bases). CDR3 sequence (DNA): TGTGCCATCACTAACAGGGAGGGCTCACCCCTCCACTTT. Translated: CAITNREGSPLHF.